A single sample is the source of the 31 T cell receptor beta chains below, sequenced in a study of T cell responses to AZD1222 COVID-19 vaccine. Repertoires were generated with immunoSEQ multiplex PCR, while TCRdb's copy carries only in-frame clones and drops some. The repertoire consists of tens of thousands of clones, with 90% occurring once and the leading ten covering 4.5% to 6%. The specimen was peripheral blood, collected on day 0 of AZD1222 vaccination. The receptor source for this set is an adult in good health.

The gene calls are TRBV19 and TRBJ1-1; D is unclear. In germline, CDR1 is LNHDA, CDR2 SQIVND (reference sequence). V lost 0 bases and J 0 bases, leaving 5 bases between the germline ends. The CDR3 runs to 14 residues. In DNA, the CDR3 is TGTGCCAGTAGTATAGAGGCCATGAACACTGAAGCTTTCTTT. This gives the protein CASSIEAMNTEAFF.

A few counts support this clone. The genes are TRBV5-1 and TRBJ1-2, with TRBD1 as a possible D gene (6 bases). Per the germline V gene, CDR1 is SGHRS and CDR2 is YFSETQ. CDR3 length equals 15 residues. V lost 0 bases and J lost 2, with 11 bases in between. CDR3 protein: CASSLAGVENYGYTF. DNA for the CDR3: TGCGCCAGCAGCTTGGCAGGGGTCGAGAACTATGGCTACACCTTC.

The J gene is TRBJ2-7, the V gene TRBV6-2 or TRBV6-3; D is perhaps TRBD1 (5 bases). Trimming cost V 1 base and J 11 bases, with 12 bases left between them. CDR1 MNHEY and CDR2 SVGEGT come from the germline V gene. This CDR3 comprises 12 residues. The CDR3 region is CASSYFGAGKYF. CDR3 in DNA: TGTGCCAGCAGTTACTTTGGAGCAGGGAAGTACTTC.

The rearrangement joins TRBV7-2 to TRBJ2-1; D gene unclear. Germline CDR1 and CDR2: SGHTA and FQGNSA. The CDR3 runs to 12 residues. Trimming took off 5 bases at V and 7 bases at J, with 9 bases between the two ends. DNA of the CDR3: TGTGCCAGCAGCCTGGGCTTAAATGAGCAGTTCTTC. This codes for CASSLGLNEQFF.

This sequence joins TRBV10-2 and TRBJ1-5; 7 positions agree with TRBD1. V was pared by 7 bases and J by 0 bases, with 6 bases of the junction left unmatched. This CDR3 comprises 15 residues. CDR1 is WSHSY and CDR2 is SAAADI in the germline V gene. CDR3 region: CASNPGQHSNQPQHF. The CDR3 DNA sequence: TGCGCCAGCAATCCGGGACAGCATAGCAATCAGCCCCAGCATTTT.

V and J are TRBV2 and TRBJ2-5, with D possibly TRBD1 on 6 matching bases. V lost 6 bases and J 4 bases, leaving 12 bases between the germline ends. The germline V gene encodes CDR1 SNHLY and CDR2 FYNNEI. This CDR3 region has 13 residues. CDR3 nucleotides: TGTGCCAGCAGACGACAGGCCGGAGAGACCCAGTACTTC. Amino acid sequence: CASRRQAGETQYF.

The chain couples TRBV19 to TRBJ1-5; D is undetermined. This CDR3 comprises 13 residues. The germline V gene has CDR1 LNHDA and CDR2 SQIVND (reference sequence). The germline V and J ends were trimmed by 4 bases and 7 bases, with 11 bases remaining between them. CDR3 in DNA: TGTGCCAGTAGTACCCCCCTTATGCAGCCCCAGCATTTT. This gives the protein CASSTPLMQPQHF.

The V gene is TRBV7-9, the J gene TRBJ2-7; D not certain. V was pared by 4 bases and J by 1 base, with 8 bases between. Germline loops: CDR1 SEHNR, CDR2 FQNEAQ (reference sequence). The CDR3 runs to 13 residues. The CDR3 loop reads CASSSQRSYEQYF. CDR3 bases: TGTGCCAGCAGCTCCCAACGATCCTACGAGCAGTACTTC.

The chain recombines TRBV6-2 or TRBV6-3 with TRBJ2-3, with D tentatively TRBD2 (5 bases). This CDR3 region has 14 residues. Trimming left V 0 bases short and J 1 base short, with 5 bases between. Germline V gene lookup returns CDR1 MNHEY and CDR2 SVGEGT. This chain's CDR3 is CASSYSEGTDTQYF. Here the CDR3 DNA reads TGTGCCAGCAGTTACTCGGAGGGCACAGATACGCAGTATTTT.

This chain links TRBV7-9 with TRBJ2-3; D may correspond to TRBD1 or TRBD2 (5 bases each). CDR3 length: 14 residues. Looked up from germline, CDR1 is SEHNR and CDR2 is FQNEAQ (reference sequence). V lost 10 bases and J 3 bases, leaving 17 bases between the germline ends. The DNA for the CDR3 is TGTGCCACACTCGGGGCAGGGATTACAGATACGCAGTATTTT. Its protein product is CATLGAGITDTQYF. Full variable domain (outside the CDR3, taken from reference TRBV7-9 and TRBJ2-3): DTGVSQNPRHKITKRGQNVTFRCDPISEHNRLYWYRQTLGQGPEFLTYFQNEAQLEKSRLLSDRFSAERPKGSFSTLEIQRTEQGDSAMYLCATLGAGITDTQYFGPGTRLTVL.

The DNA of the CDR3 is TGTGCCAGCAGCAACGACAGGTTTGCTAACTATGGCTACACCTTC. Amino acid sequence: CASSNDRFANYGYTF. This rearrangement joins TRBV5-6 to TRBJ1-2, with TRBD1 as a possible D gene (6 bases). This CDR3 comprises 15 residues. Between the trimmed V and J ends, which lost 4 bases and 0 bases, there was a span of 13 bases. The V gene's germline CDR1 is SGHDT and CDR2 YYEEEE.

The rearrangement joins TRBV3-1 (or the pseudogene TRBV3-2) to TRBJ1-2, with D hard to call. The V end lost 8 bases, the J end lost 8 bases, and 15 bases lay between the germline ends. Germline CDR1 reads LGHDT; CDR2 reads YNNKEL (reference sequence). This CDR3 comprises 12 residues. CDR3: CASGSEGGGYTF. The CDR3 nucleotides are TGTGCCAGCGGGAGCGAGGGAGGGGGCTACACCTTC.

The chain is built from TRBV20-1 and TRBJ2-7; no reliable D call. Trimming pared 4 bases from V and 2 bases from J, leaving 6 bases between. This CDR3 is built from 11 residues. CDR1 DFQATT and CDR2 SNEGSKA come from the germline V gene (reference sequence). The CDR3 loop reads CSAIDTYEQYF. The CDR3 region has the DNA TGCAGTGCTATTGACACCTACGAGCAGTACTTC.

In this sample, this clone turned up once. The rearrangement uses TRBV2 and TRBJ2-6; D tentatively fits TRBD1 or TRBD2 (5 bases each). The V and J ends lost 4 bases and 10 bases respectively, with 11 bases between them. Germline V gives CDR1 SNHLY, CDR2 FYNNEI. CDR3 length: 13 residues. The CDR3 DNA reads TGTGCCAGCAGTGGGGGACGGACAAACGTCCTGACTTTC. It codes for CASSGGRTNVLTF.

The chain uses TRBV9 and TRBJ1-1; a possible D gene is TRBD1 (5 bases). CDR1 is SGDLS, CDR2 YYNGEE, per germline. V lost 0 bases and J lost 4, with 10 bases in between. The CDR3 consists of 14 residues. The CDR3 DNA reads as TGTGCCAGCAGCGTAGCTGGGGGATCCACTGAAGCTTTCTTT. Protein: CASSVAGGSTEAFF. Together with reference TRBV9 and TRBJ1-1, the CDR3 gives the full variable domain: DSGVTQTPKHLITATGQRVTLRCSPRSGDLSVYWYQQSLDQGLQFLIQYYNGEERAKGNILERFSAQQFPDLHSELNLSSLELGDSALYFCASSVAGGSTEAFFGQGTRLTVV.

This clone was observed once. V gene TRBV28 combines with J gene TRBJ2-3; D gene ambiguous. V shed 5 bases and J shed 1 base, with 7 bases lying between them. The CDR3 is 13 residues long. Germline CDR1 is MDHEN and CDR2 is SYDVKM. CDR3 DNA sequence: TGTGCCAGCAGTGAACCACGCACAGATACGCAGTATTTT. It codes for CASSEPRTDTQYF.

V gene TRBV19 combines with J gene TRBJ2-6; D is ambiguous. The V end lost 7 bases, the J end lost 3 bases, and 7 bases lay between the germline ends. This CDR3 is built from 13 residues. Germline V gene sequence: CDR1 LNHDA, CDR2 SQIVND (reference sequence). The CDR3 loop reads CASTRFGANVLTF. In DNA, the CDR3 is TGTGCCAGTACCAGGTTTGGGGCCAACGTCCTGACTTTC.

The chain links TRBV30 to TRBJ1-2, with D hard to call. The length of the CDR3 is 12 residues. The germline V and J ends were trimmed by 0 bases and 5 bases, with 7 bases remaining between them. The germline CDR1 and CDR2 sequences are GTSNPN and SVGIG (reference sequence). The DNA for the CDR3 is TGTGCCTGGAGTGTACTGGCGTATGGCTACACCTTC. Translating it yields CAWSVLAYGYTF.

V gene TRBV10-3 combines with J gene TRBJ1-5, with no clear D. This CDR3 is built from 13 residues. Between the trimmed V and J ends, which lost 9 bases and 0 bases, there was a span of 9 bases. Germline CDR1 and CDR2: ENHRY and SYGVKD. CDR3 DNA: TGTGCCATAAAGGCGGCTAGCAATCAGCCCCAGCATTTT. As protein: CAIKAASNQPQHF.

The V and J genes are TRBV5-1 and TRBJ2-5; 7 positions agree with TRBD1. The trim removed 5 bases at V and 2 bases at J, leaving 9 bases unmatched. The germline V gene encodes CDR1 SGHRS and CDR2 YFSETQ. This CDR3 is 15 amino acids long. DNA for the CDR3: TGCGCCAGCAGGTACTACACGGGACAGCAAGAGACCCAGTACTTC. Translating gives CASRYYTGQQETQYF.

This clone was seen a single time. This chain connects TRBV6-5 to TRBJ1-2; a weak D match, TRBD1 (6 bases). Trimming shortened V by 6 bases and J by 4 bases, and 15 bases separated the two germline ends. The CDR3 extends over 14 amino acids. Germline CDR1 MNHEY, CDR2 SVGAGI. Here the CDR3 DNA reads TGTGCCAGCAGGCAGACAGGAACGGGCTATGGCTACACCTTC. Its protein is CASRQTGTGYGYTF.

The chain uses TRBV4-2 and TRBJ1-1, with unresolved D. The CDR3 has 16 amino acids. In germline, CDR1 is LGHNA, CDR2 YNFKEQ. Deletions cut 3 bases from V and 0 bases from J, with 14 bases between. In DNA form, the CDR3 reads TGTGCCAGCAGCCACACTCTAGGGCGCATGAACACTGAAGCTTTCTTT. Translation gives CASSHTLGRMNTEAFF.

This chain connects TRBV7-2 to TRBJ2-2, with 7 bases aligning to TRBD2. The CDR3 length is 17 residues. Germline assignment: CDR1 SGHTA and CDR2 FQGNSA. With V trimmed by 2 bases and J by 6 bases, 12 bases remained unmatched. CDR3 region: CASSLPGRRQVPGELFF. The CDR3 DNA reads as TGTGCCAGCAGCTTACCCGGGAGGCGGCAGGTCCCCGGGGAGCTGTTTTTT.

The rearrangement joins TRBV14 to TRBJ1-6, with unresolved D. CDR3 length equals 15 residues. Trimming removed 3 bases from V and 4 bases from J, with 10 bases in between. Germline V CDR1 and CDR2: SGHDN, FVKESK. The chain's CDR3 is CASSHPGRYNSPLHF. The CDR3 nucleotides are TGTGCCAGCAGCCATCCGGGTCGGTATAATTCACCCCTCCACTTT.

The gene calls are TRBV19 and TRBJ2-2; D gene ambiguous. CDR1 and CDR2 (germline): LNHDA, SQIVND (reference sequence). CDR3 length: 13 amino acids. V lost 4 bases to trimming and J lost 2 bases, with 5 bases between them. CDR3 amino acids: CASSTLNTGELFF. The CDR3 DNA is TGTGCCAGTAGTACCCTAAACACCGGGGAGCTGTTTTTT.

The chain uses TRBV5-1 and TRBJ2-5, with 8 bases that match TRBD1. This CDR3 is 15 amino acids long. Trimming took 4 bases from V and 5 from J; bases not matched to a gene: 10. Germline lookup yields CDR1 SGHRS and CDR2 YFSETQ. The CDR3 DNA reads as TGCGCCAGCAGCCCGGCGGCAGGGGGCAGCGAGACCCAGTACTTC. Translating gives CASSPAAGGSETQYF.

This clone appeared once. The rearrangement joins TRBV24-1 to TRBJ2-3, with D perhaps matching TRBD1 (6 bases). Germline CDR1 is KGHDR and CDR2 is SFDVKD. The CDR3 has 14 amino acids. Trimming left V 3 bases short and J 3 bases short, with 9 bases between. The CDR3: CATSDQGKTDTQYF. The CDR3 DNA is TGTGCCACCAGTGATCAGGGGAAGACAGATACGCAGTATTTT.

The chain couples TRBV18 to TRBJ2-6; 8 bases agree with TRBD1. Germline V gene sequence: CDR1 KGHSH, CDR2 LQKENI. The J segment lost 4 bases and the V segment lost 3 bases, leaving 20 bases of the junction unmatched. The CDR3 length is 21 residues. The CDR3 sequence: CASSPGQGAKDWGSGANVLTF. The CDR3 DNA reads TGTGCCAGCTCACCCGGGCAGGGGGCGAAGGATTGGGGTTCCGGGGCCAACGTCCTGACTTTC.

The V gene is TRBV28, the J gene TRBJ1-5; D is perhaps TRBD1 (6 bases). V was pared by 7 bases and J by 2 bases, with 15 bases between. Germline V gene lookup returns CDR1 MDHEN and CDR2 SYDVKM. The CDR3 runs to 15 residues. The CDR3 region is CASTALRGGNQPQHF. The CDR3, as DNA: TGTGCCAGCACCGCTCTCAGGGGTGGCAATCAGCCCCAGCATTTT. Combining the CDR3 with reference TRBV28 and TRBJ1-5 gives the whole variable domain DVKVTQSSRYLVKRTGEKVFLECVQDMDHENMFWYRQDPGLGLRLIYFSYDVKMKEKGDIPEGYSVSREKKERFSLILESASTNQTSMYLCASTALRGGNQPQHFGDGTRLSIL.

V usage is TRBV3-1 (or the pseudogene TRBV3-2) and J usage is TRBJ1-5; D remains ambiguous. V was pared by 4 bases and J by 0 bases, with 10 bases between. The length of the CDR3 is 15 residues. Germline CDR1 LGHDT, CDR2 YNNKEL (reference sequence). The CDR3 reads CASSLSPNSNQPQHF. The CDR3, as DNA: TGTGCCAGCAGCCTATCCCCCAATAGCAATCAGCCCCAGCATTTT.

The chain joins TRBV9 to TRBJ2-1; tentatively, D is TRBD2 (5 bases). V was trimmed by 0 bases and J by 0 bases, leaving 7 bases between them. This CDR3 has 15 amino acids. The V gene's germline CDR1 is SGDLS and CDR2 YYNGEE. CDR3 amino acids: CASSVGRGSYNEQFF. CDR3 bases: TGTGCCAGCAGCGTAGGACGGGGCTCCTACAATGAGCAGTTCTTC.